This T cell receptor (beta chain) was captured by sequencing in a study of glioma-infiltrating T cells after dendritic cell vaccination listed by TCRdb under 2016. For the study in its entirety: A cohort of approximately 15 glioblastoma patients from Phase I and II dendritic cell vaccination trials was included, of whom 9 were newly diagnosed and 6 had recurrent disease. Patients received autologous tumor lysate-pulsed dendritic cell vaccination between about 2002 and 2013. To make the vaccine, monocyte-derived dendritic cells were cultured for about seven days with IL-4 and GM-CSF and then pulsed overnight with autologous tumor lysate. Each patient got three intradermal injections of the dendritic cell vaccine, spaced at biweekly intervals, in the arm below the axilla. Deep sequencing of TCR beta CDR3 regions was used to quantify tumor-infiltrating lymphocyte content and compare tumor and blood repertoires in dendritic cell-vaccinated glioblastoma patients. Survival after dendritic cell vaccination was correlated with TCR sequencing metrics such as TIL content and the overlap between tumor and blood repertoires.

A word on this clone: The antigen it recognizes is unknown. Base quality data are lacking; no much larger clone is found one base away.

On the study overall, not on this receptor specifically: TCR clonality showed no direct relationship with survival, which suggests that a diverse polyclonal response may be important. Higher estimated pretreatment TIL content predicted longer time to progression and overall survival after dendritic cell vaccination. The cohort was small and heterogeneous, with few patients having full blood and tumor sets and even fewer initial-recurrent tumor pairs. The three-group TCR overlap response model was characterized as speculative, and prospective validation of the model was stated to be required.

CDR3 length: 15 amino acids, cysteine to phenylalanine. The sequence is cut down to CDR3 DNA, 45 bases in frame from base 1. The germline V gene (reference sequence) gives CDR1 as SEHNR and CDR2 as FQNEAQ. V loses 5 bases of germline sequence and J loses 4 bases, and the interval between the two ends is 14 bases. Patients were selected on the basis of adequate residual fresh-frozen tumor tissue and more than two years of available survival data. An isocitrate dehydrogenase mutation was not carried by any of the glioblastoma patients, although molecular status was otherwise variable. PBMC were collected before vaccination, two weeks after the third vaccination, and at tumor progression when it occurred. The Qiagen DNeasy Blood extraction Kit was used to extract genomic DNA. Using the immunoSEQ assay, TCRB CDR3 regions were amplified from 2 micrograms of genomic DNA, or from all available DNA when less than that was on hand. The multiplex PCR employed 60 forward primers targeting TCR V beta segments and 13 reverse primers targeting J beta segments. To estimate the number of reads per starting template, synthetic control templates were added to each sample at limiting dilution. The Illumina HiSeq System generated sequencing reads of 87 bp. Turning to the authors' computational methods: PCR and sequencing errors were removed by a nearest neighbor algorithm that merged closely related sequences. TCR overlap was measured as the percentage of unique tumor TCR beta sequences that were also present in the peripheral blood of the same patient. TCRdb re-hosts the immuneACCESS table, in-frame sequences only. Its copies lack some clones; in the studies checked, an unresolved V gene accounts for under half of them, and the cause for the rest is not known. V and J calls plus clone size are reproduced from that table; the DNA served to infer D and trimming. Across this sample there are approximately 100,000 clones, with roughly 83% seen only once. Around 5.4% of the sample rests with the top ten.

This sequence was found in a human donor with glioblastoma. The chain is assembled from TRBV7-9 and TRBJ1-4; TRBD1 is perhaps the D gene, given 6 matching bases. Specimen: blood, collected before dendritic cell vaccination. The CDR3 reads CASSMLTGLNEKLFF. The DNA sequence is TGTGCCAGCAGCATGCTGACAGGCCTTAATGAAAAACTGTTTTTT.